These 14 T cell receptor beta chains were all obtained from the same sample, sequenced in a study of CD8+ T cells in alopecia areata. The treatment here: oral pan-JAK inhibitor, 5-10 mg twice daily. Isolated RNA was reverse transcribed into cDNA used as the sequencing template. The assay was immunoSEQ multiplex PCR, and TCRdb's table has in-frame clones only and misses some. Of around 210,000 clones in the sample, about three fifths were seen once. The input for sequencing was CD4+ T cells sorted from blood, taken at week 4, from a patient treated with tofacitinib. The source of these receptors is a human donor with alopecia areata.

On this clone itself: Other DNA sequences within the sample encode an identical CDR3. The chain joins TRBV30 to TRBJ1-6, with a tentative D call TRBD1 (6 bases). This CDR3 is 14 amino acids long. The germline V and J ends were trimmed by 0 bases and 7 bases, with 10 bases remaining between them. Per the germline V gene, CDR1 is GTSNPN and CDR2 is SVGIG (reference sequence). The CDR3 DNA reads TGTGCCTGGAGTGTCGGGCAGGGGAATTCACCCCTCCACTTT. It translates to CAWSVGQGNSPLHF. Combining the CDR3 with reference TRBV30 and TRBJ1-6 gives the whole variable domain SQTIHQWPATLVQPVGSPLSLECTVEGTSNPNLYWYRQAAGRGLQLLFYSVGIGQISSEVPQNLSASRPQDRQFILSSKKLLLSDSGFYLCAWSVGQGNSPLHFGNGTRLTVT.

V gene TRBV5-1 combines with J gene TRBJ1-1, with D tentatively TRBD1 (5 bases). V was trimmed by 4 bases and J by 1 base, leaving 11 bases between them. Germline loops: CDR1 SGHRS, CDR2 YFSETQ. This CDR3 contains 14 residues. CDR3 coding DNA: TGCGCCAGCAGCACCGGGACGCCGAACACTGAAGCTTTCTTT. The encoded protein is CASSTGTPNTEAFF.

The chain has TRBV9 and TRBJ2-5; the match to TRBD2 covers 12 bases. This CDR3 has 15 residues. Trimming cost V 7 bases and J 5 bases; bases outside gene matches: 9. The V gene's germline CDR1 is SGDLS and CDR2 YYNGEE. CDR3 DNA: TGTGCCAGCGCCCTAGCGGGGGGGCCGATGGAGACCCAGTACTTC. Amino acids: CASALAGGPMETQYF.

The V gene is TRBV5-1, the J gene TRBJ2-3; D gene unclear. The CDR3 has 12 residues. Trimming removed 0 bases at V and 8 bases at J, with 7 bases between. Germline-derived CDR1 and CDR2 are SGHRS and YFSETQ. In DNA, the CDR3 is TGCGCCAGCAGCTTGGACGCGGCTACGCAGTATTTT. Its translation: CASSLDAATQYF.

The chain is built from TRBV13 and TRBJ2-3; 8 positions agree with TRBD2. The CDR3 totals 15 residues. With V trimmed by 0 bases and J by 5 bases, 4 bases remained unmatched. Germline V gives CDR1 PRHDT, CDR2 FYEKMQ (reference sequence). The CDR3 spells CASSLGTSVRDTQYF. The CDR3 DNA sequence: TGTGCCAGCAGCTTAGGGACTAGCGTGAGAGATACGCAGTATTTT.

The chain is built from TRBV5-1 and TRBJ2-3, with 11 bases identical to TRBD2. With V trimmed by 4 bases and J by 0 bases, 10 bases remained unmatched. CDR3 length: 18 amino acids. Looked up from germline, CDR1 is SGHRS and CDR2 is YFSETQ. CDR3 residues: CASSPKTSGAASTDTQYF. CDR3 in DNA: TGCGCCAGCAGCCCGAAGACTAGCGGGGCCGCTAGCACAGATACGCAGTATTTT. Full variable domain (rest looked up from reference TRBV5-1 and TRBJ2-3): KAGVTQTPRYLIKTRGQQVTLSCSPISGHRSVSWYQQTPGQGLQFLFEYFSETQRNKGNFPGRFSGRQFSNSRSEMNVSTLELGDSALYLCASSPKTSGAASTDTQYFGPGTRLTVL.

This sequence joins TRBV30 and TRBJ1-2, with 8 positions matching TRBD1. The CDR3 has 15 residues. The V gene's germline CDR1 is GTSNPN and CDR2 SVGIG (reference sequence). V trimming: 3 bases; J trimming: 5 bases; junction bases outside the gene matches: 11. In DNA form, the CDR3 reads TGTGCCTGGAGGGAAACCGGGACAGGCTTTTATGGCTACACCTTC. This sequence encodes CAWRETGTGFYGYTF.

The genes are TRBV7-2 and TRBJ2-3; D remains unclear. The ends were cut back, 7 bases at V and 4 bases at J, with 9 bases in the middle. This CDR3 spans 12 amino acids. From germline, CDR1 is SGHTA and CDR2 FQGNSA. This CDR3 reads CASTLWADTQYF. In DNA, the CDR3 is TGTGCCAGCACCCTGTGGGCAGATACGCAGTATTTT.

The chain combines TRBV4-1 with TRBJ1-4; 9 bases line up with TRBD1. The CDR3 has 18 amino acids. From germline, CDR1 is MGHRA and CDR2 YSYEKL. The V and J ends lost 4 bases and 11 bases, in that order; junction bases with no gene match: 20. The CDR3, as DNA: TGCGCCAGCAGCCGGACACAAAGGCCGGGACAGGGCGTAACGAAACTGTTTTTT. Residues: CASSRTQRPGQGVTKLFF.

The CDR3 region is CSASGPADTEAFF. CDR3 DNA: TGCAGCGCCAGTGGACCGGCCGACACTGAAGCTTTCTTT. This rearrangement joins TRBV29-1 to TRBJ1-1; no definite D call. Germline CDR1 is SQVTM and CDR2 is ANQGSEA. V was shortened by 7 bases and J by 3 bases, with 15 bases between the two germline ends. The CDR3 is 13 amino acids. The full variable domain, in which reference TRBV29-1 and TRBJ1-1 provide the parts outside the CDR3, is SAVISQKPSRDICQRGTSLTIQCQVDSQVTMMFWYRQQPGQSLTLIATANQGSEATYESGFVIDKFPISRPNLTFSTLTVSNMSPEDSSIYLCSASGPADTEAFFGQGTRLTVV.

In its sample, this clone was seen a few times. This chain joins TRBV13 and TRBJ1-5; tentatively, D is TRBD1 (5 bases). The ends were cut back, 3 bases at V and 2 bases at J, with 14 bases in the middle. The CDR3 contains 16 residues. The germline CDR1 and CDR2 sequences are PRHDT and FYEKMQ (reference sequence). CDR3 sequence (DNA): TGTGCCAGCAGCTTCAGGGCCGATGGACGCAATCAGCCCCAGCATTTT. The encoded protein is CASSFRADGRNQPQHF. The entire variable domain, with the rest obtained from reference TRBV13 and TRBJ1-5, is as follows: AAGVIQSPRHLIKEKRETATLKCYPIPRHDTVYWYQQGPGQDPQFLISFYEKMQSDKGSIPDRFSAQQFSDYHSELNMSSLELGDSALYFCASSFRADGRNQPQHFGDGTRLSIL.

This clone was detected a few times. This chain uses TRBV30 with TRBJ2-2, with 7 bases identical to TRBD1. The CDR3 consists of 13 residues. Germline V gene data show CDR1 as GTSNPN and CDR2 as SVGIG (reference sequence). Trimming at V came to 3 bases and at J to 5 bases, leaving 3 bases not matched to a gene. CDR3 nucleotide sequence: TGTGCCTGGAGCAGGGGGATGACCGGGGAGCTGTTTTTT. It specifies CAWSRGMTGELFF.

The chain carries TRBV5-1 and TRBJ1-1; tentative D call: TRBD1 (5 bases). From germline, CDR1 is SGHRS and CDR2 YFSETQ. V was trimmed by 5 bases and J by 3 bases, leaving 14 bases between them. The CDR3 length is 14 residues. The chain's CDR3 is CASRKQGEDTEAFF. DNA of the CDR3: TGCGCCAGCAGGAAGCAAGGGGAGGACACTGAAGCTTTCTTT.

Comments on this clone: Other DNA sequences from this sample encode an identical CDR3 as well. The CDR3 region is CAWIRQTNTGELFF. The CDR3 nucleotides are TGTGCCTGGATTAGACAAACGAACACCGGGGAGCTGTTTTTT. The chain carries TRBV30 and TRBJ2-2; unclear D gene. Germline loops: CDR1 GTSNPN, CDR2 SVGIG (reference sequence). CDR3 length: 14 residues. Trimming pared 4 bases from V and 0 bases from J, leaving 9 bases between.